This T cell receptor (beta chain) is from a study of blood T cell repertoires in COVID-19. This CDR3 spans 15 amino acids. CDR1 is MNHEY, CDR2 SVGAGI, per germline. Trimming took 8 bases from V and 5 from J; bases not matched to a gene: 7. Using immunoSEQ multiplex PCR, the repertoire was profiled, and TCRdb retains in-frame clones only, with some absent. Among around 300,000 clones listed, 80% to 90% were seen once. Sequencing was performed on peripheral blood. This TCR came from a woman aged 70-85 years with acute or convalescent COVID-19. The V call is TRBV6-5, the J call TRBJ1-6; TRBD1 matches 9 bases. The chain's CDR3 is CASGLTGGNNSPLHF. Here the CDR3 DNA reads TGTGCCAGCGGCCTGACAGGGGGAAATAATTCACCCCTCCACTTT.